The 21 T cell receptor beta chains below all came from one sample that was sequenced in a study of shared clonotypes between healthy human individuals (TCRdb year 2020). Library method: the immunoSEQ multiplex PCR assay. TCRdb took this table from immuneACCESS and kept in-frame rearrangements with V and J called. Such tables lack part of the clones; where checked against another copy, unresolved V genes explain under half of the gap, and the rest is unexplained. The sample has fewer than 850,000 clones on record, less than 95% of them singletons. The biggest ten clones account for 30% to 40% of the sample. Source material: memory CD8+ T cells from PBMCs. Per the publication, the cell subset or site label means: CD45RO+ cells pooled with CCR7-negative TemRA cells. The source of these receptors is a man between 18 and 29 years old in good health. Some clones in this sample may be carry-over from other donors' samples.

V and J are TRBV6-1 and TRBJ2-7; D gene unclear. Between the trimmed V and J ends, which lost 1 base and 4 bases, there was a span of 8 bases. This CDR3 has 13 amino acids. CDR1 and CDR2 from the germline V gene are MNHNS and SASEGT. CDR3: CASSEGMGYEQYF. CDR3 DNA: TGTGCCAGCAGTGAAGGCATGGGTTACGAGCAGTACTTC.

There are a few counts of this clone. The V call is TRBV5-1, the J call TRBJ2-7, with TRBD1 matching 9 bases. The CDR3 loop spans 13 amino acids. CDR1 and CDR2 from the germline V gene are SGHRS and YFSETQ. The junction had 3 bases not matched to a gene; V was cut back by 3 bases and J by 5 bases. The CDR3 nucleotides read TGCGCCAGCAGCTCGGGGACAGGGCACGAGCAGTACTTC. This translates into CASSSGTGHEQYF.

CDR3 DNA: TGTGCCATCATCCGAGACAATAGCGGGGAGCTGTTTTTT. It translates to CAIIRDNSGELFF. The chain has TRBV10-3 and TRBJ2-2; no reliable D call. Germline lookup yields CDR1 ENHRY and CDR2 SYGVKD. The CDR3 extends over 13 amino acids. Trimming cost V 7 bases and J 7 bases, with 13 bases left between them.

V is TRBV5-5 and J is TRBJ2-7, with 7 positions matching TRBD1. J lost 2 bases, V lost 4 bases, and 9 bases had no gene match. The V gene's germline CDR1 is SGHKS and CDR2 YYEKEE (reference sequence). This CDR3 comprises 15 residues. CDR3 sequence: CASSPYRDSTYEQYF. DNA of the CDR3: TGTGCCAGCAGCCCGTACCGGGACAGCACCTACGAGCAGTACTTC.

V is TRBV7-9 and J is TRBJ2-7, with a tentative D call TRBD1 (5 bases). V lost 4 bases and J lost 0, with 22 bases in between. Germline-derived CDR1 and CDR2 are SEHNR and FQNEAQ (reference sequence). The CDR3 length is 18 residues. CDR3: CASSSTLGPGSISYEQYF. In DNA form, the CDR3 reads TGTGCCAGCAGCTCAACCCTCGGGCCAGGGTCCATCTCCTACGAGCAGTACTTC.

J is TRBJ2-1 and V is TRBV27; D is unclear. This CDR3 contains 12 residues. V shed 3 bases and J shed 8 bases, with 8 bases lying between them. The germline V gene has CDR1 MNHEY and CDR2 SMNVEV (reference sequence). The CDR3 loop reads CASSFSQYEQFF. The CDR3 DNA reads as TGTGCCAGCAGTTTCAGCCAGTATGAGCAGTTCTTC.

The chain is built from TRBV6-6 and TRBJ2-2, with TRBD2 matching 8 bases. Germline loops: CDR1 MNHNY, CDR2 SVGAGI (reference sequence). V lost 6 bases and J lost 10; bases outside the gene matches: 7. CDR3 length equals 13 residues. In DNA form, the CDR3 reads TGTGCCAGCAGAGGCCTGCGGGGGGAGGAGCTGTTTTTT. Translating gives CASRGLRGEELFF.

This sequence joins TRBV28 and TRBJ2-3, with a weak D call TRBD2 (5 bases). V lost 2 bases to trimming and J lost 6 bases, with 15 bases between them. The CDR3 is 15 amino acids. CDR1 MDHEN and CDR2 SYDVKM come from the germline V gene. The CDR3: CASSLTGYGFDTQYF. The DNA of the CDR3 is TGTGCCAGCAGTTTAACGGGGTATGGATTCGATACGCAGTATTTT. Full variable domain (remainder filled in from reference TRBV28 and TRBJ2-3): DVKVTQSSRYLVKRTGEKVFLECVQDMDHENMFWYRQDPGLGLRLIYFSYDVKMKEKGDIPEGYSVSREKKERFSLILESASTNQTSMYLCASSLTGYGFDTQYFGPGTRLTVL.

The rearrangement joins TRBV4-1 to TRBJ2-7; no clear D gene. Germline V lookup: CDR1 MGHRA, CDR2 YSYEKL. The CDR3 has 13 amino acids. V lost 2 bases and J 4 bases, leaving 9 bases between the germline ends. CDR3 sequence: CASSQRPLYEQYF. CDR3 bases: TGCGCCAGCAGCCAACGGCCGCTATACGAGCAGTACTTC.

CDR3 DNA sequence: TGTGCCTGGAGGGCTGGACCGGGCAGGGGCGGACGCGGGGAGCTGTTTTTT. Translated: CAWRAGPGRGGRGELFF. The genes are TRBV30 and TRBJ2-2, with D possibly TRBD1 on 6 matching bases. Germline V lookup: CDR1 GTSNPN, CDR2 SVGIG (reference sequence). Trimming shortened V by 3 bases and J by 7 bases, and 24 bases separated the two germline ends. This CDR3 has 17 residues.

In the case of this clone: The same CDR3 can be traced to other DNA sequences in this sample. The rearrangement links TRBV9 to TRBJ2-1; no clear D. V was cut by 0 bases and J by 0 bases, with 4 bases left in between. CDR1 and CDR2 from the germline V gene are SGDLS and YYNGEE. This CDR3 contains 14 residues. CDR3 protein: CASSVGSSYNEQFF. As DNA, the CDR3 is TGTGCCAGCAGCGTAGGTAGCTCCTACAATGAGCAGTTCTTC.

This chain joins TRBV10-3 and TRBJ2-1; 7 bases align to TRBD2. Losses at the gene ends were 6 bases for V and 7 bases for J; bases not matched to a gene: 12. Germline V gene lookup returns CDR1 ENHRY and CDR2 SYGVKD. The CDR3 consists of 15 residues. In nucleotides, the CDR3 is TGTGCCATCAGCCCCGCTAGCGGAGGCATTAATGAGCAGTTCTTC. Encoded protein: CAISPASGGINEQFF.

The count of this clone is one. The chain has TRBV5-8 and TRBJ1-1, with 9 bases lining up with TRBD1. Germline assignment: CDR1 SGHTS and CDR2 YDEGEE. The V and J ends lost 0 bases and 5 bases, in that order; junction bases with no gene match: 8. CDR3 size: 16 residues. CDR3 amino acids: CASSLVGTGRRTEAFF. The CDR3 nucleotides are TGTGCCAGCAGCTTGGTTGGGACAGGGAGGCGGACTGAAGCTTTCTTT.

The chain is built from TRBV27 and TRBJ1-1; D gene uncertain. Between the trimmed V and J ends, which lost 5 bases and 3 bases, there was a span of 13 bases. The CDR3 has 14 amino acids. CDR1 is MNHEY, CDR2 SMNVEV, per germline (reference sequence). The chain's CDR3 is CASSLPGWDTEAFF. CDR3 nucleotides: TGTGCCAGCAGTCTCCCCGGTTGGGACACTGAAGCTTTCTTT.

This chain connects TRBV5-1 to TRBJ2-2; 8 nucleotides agree with TRBD1. The V gene end was trimmed by 4 bases and the J gene end by 1 base; junction bases not matched to a gene: 3. Germline values: CDR1 SGHRS, CDR2 YFSETQ. The CDR3 contains 15 residues. The CDR3 region has the DNA TGCGCCAGCAGCCTCGGACAGGGGAACACCGGGGAGCTGTTTTTT. Protein: CASSLGQGNTGELFF.

This clone was recorded at least ten times. The chain links TRBV10-3 to TRBJ2-1; D perhaps matches TRBD1 (7 bases). The V gene lost 0 bases and the J gene lost 3 bases, with 15 bases spanning the gap. The germline V gene has CDR1 ENHRY and CDR2 SYGVKD. The CDR3 consists of 17 residues. This CDR3 is CAISESEGAANYNEQFF. The CDR3 DNA is TGTGCCATCAGTGAGTCGGAGGGGGCAGCTAACTACAATGAGCAGTTCTTC.

This clone appeared once. The chain joins TRBV5-1 to TRBJ2-5; tentatively, D is TRBD2 (5 bases). The CDR3 covers 13 residues. V lost 2 bases and J 5 bases, leaving 10 bases between the germline ends. The germline CDR1 and CDR2 sequences are SGHRS and YFSETQ. The CDR3 protein is CASSFEGSETQYF. DNA for the CDR3: TGCGCCAGCAGCTTTGAGGGATCGGAGACCCAGTACTTC.

V and J are TRBV9 and TRBJ2-1; no definite D call. Per the germline V gene, CDR1 is SGDLS and CDR2 is YYNGEE. V was trimmed by 1 base and J by 8 bases, leaving 7 bases between them. The CDR3 length is 12 residues. This CDR3 is CASSVYPHEQFF. The DNA for the CDR3 is TGTGCCAGCAGCGTATATCCCCATGAGCAGTTCTTC.

This chain uses TRBV6-6 with TRBJ2-7; TRBD1 is a possible D gene (6 bases). The germline gives CDR1 MNHNY, CDR2 SVGAGI (reference sequence). V dropped 4 bases and J dropped 8 bases, with 9 bases sitting between them. The CDR3 is made up of 11 amino acids. The CDR3: CASSSGVQQYF. CDR3 nucleotides: TGTGCCAGCAGTTCAGGGGTACAGCAGTACTTC.

A word on this clone: Other nucleotide sequences in the sample specify the same CDR3. The V and J genes are TRBV27 and TRBJ2-7, with TRBD2 identical over 7 bases. Germline CDR1 reads MNHEY; CDR2 reads SMNVEV (reference sequence). The CDR3 loop spans 12 amino acids. V gave up 6 bases and J gave up 7 bases; unmatched junction bases: 6. In DNA, the CDR3 is TGTGCCAGCAGCCTAATCGGGGGGGAGCAGTACTTC. Encoded protein: CASSLIGGEQYF.

Points on this clone: Other DNA variants within this sample encode the same CDR3. The chain uses TRBV9 and TRBJ2-7; D is perhaps TRBD2 (6 bases). V was cut by 2 bases and J by 4 bases, with 10 bases left in between. The V gene's germline CDR1 is SGDLS and CDR2 YYNGEE. The CDR3 is 13 amino acids. DNA of the CDR3: TGTGCCAGCAGCGTCGGGGGTAGTTACGAGCAGTACTTC. This sequence encodes CASSVGGSYEQYF.